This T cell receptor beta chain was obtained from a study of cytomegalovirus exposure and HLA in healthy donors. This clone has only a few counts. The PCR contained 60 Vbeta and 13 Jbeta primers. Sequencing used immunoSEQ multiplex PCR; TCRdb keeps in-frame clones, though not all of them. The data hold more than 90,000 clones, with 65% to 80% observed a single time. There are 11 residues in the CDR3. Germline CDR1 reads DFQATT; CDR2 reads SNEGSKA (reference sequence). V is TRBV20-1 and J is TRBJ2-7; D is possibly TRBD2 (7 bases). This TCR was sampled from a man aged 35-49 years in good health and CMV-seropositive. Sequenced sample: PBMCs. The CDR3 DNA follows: TGCGGGGGGGCGAGCTCCTACGAGCAGTACTTC. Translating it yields CGGASSYEQYF.